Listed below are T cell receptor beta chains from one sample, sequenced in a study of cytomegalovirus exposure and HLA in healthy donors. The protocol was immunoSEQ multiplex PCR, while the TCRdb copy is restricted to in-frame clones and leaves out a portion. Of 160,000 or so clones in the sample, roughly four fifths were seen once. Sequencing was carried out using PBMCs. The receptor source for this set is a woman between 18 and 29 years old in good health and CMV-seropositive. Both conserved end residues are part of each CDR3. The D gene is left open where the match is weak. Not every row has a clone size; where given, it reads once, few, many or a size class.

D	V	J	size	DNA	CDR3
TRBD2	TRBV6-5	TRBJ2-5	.	TGTGCCAGCAGTTCATTAGCGGGGGGGCAGCGGGAGACCCAGTACTTC	CASSSLAGGQRETQYF
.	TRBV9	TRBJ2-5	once	TGTGCCAGCAGCCCCAGACAGGATCAAGAGACCCAGTACTTC	CASSPRQDQETQYF
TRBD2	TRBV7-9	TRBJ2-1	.	TGTGCCAGCAGCCCGCTAGCGGGGGTTGTGCAGTTCTTC	CASSPLAGVVQFF
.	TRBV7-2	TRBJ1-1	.	TGTGCCAGCAGCTTAGCAACAGGGAGGAACACTGAAGCTTTCTTT	CASSLATGRNTEAFF
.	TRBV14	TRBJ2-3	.	TGTGCCAGCAGCCAAGAATGGGCACAGGGTACAGATACGCAGTATTTT	CASSQEWAQGTDTQYF
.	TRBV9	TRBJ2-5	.	TGTGCCAGCAGCGCCTTCGGGGGACTGCTGGAGACCCAGTACTTC	CASSAFGGLLETQYF
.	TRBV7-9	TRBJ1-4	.	TGTGCCAGCAGCTTAGCGCAGGATCATGAAAAACTGTTTTTT	CASSLAQDHEKLFF
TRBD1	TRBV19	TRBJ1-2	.	TGTGCCAGTAGCTTCGGGACAGGGGTCGACTATGATGGCTACACCTTC	CASSFGTGVDYDGYTF
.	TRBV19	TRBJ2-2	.	TGTGCCAGTAGTATGGCCGGGGATGCGCCCGGGGAGCTGTTTTTT	CASSMAGDAPGELFF
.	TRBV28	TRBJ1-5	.	TGTGCCAGCAAGGAGAGGGGGTTTGATCAGCCCCAGCATTTT	CASKERGFDQPQHF
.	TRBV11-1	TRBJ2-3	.	TGTGCCAGCAGCCCGCACGGGTTTAGCACAGATACGCAGTATTTT	CASSPHGFSTDTQYF
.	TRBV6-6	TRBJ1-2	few	TGTGCCAGCAGTGGACTCCGTGTCACGGACGATGGCTACACCTTC	CASSGLRVTDDGYTF
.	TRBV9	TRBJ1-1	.	TGTGCCAGCAGCGTAGGTGGGGGGGTGGACACTGAAGCTTTCTTT	CASSVGGGVDTEAFF
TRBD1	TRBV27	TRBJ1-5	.	TGTGCCAGCAGGGGGGACAGCTATCAGCCCCAGCATTTT	CASRGDSYQPQHF
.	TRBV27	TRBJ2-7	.	TGTGCCAGCAGCCGAGGGCCTTGGGCCGAGGGAGAGCAGTACTTC	CASSRGPWAEGEQYF
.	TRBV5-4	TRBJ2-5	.	TGTGCCAGCAGCCCCGGGGGAGGAGAGACCCAGTACTTC	CASSPGGGETQYF
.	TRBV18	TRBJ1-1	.	TGTGCCAGCTCACCTCTTAACACTGAAGCTTTCTTT	CASSPLNTEAFF
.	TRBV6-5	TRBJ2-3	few	TGTGCCAGCAGCCCCGAGGCAATCACAGATACGCAGTATTTT	CASSPEAITDTQYF
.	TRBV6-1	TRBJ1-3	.	TGTGCCAGTAAACCGACAATCGTGGGAAACACCATATATTTT	CASKPTIVGNTIYF
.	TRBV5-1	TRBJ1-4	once	TGCGCCAGCAGCTTGGGGGCAGGAAGTAATGAAAAACTGTTTTTT	CASSLGAGSNEKLFF
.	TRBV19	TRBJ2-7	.	TGTGCCAGTAGCGCTCGACAGAGCTCCTACGAGCAGTACTTC	CASSARQSSYEQYF
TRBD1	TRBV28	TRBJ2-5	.	TGTGCCAGCAGTCTGACAGGGTCGGAGACCCAGTACTTC	CASSLTGSETQYF
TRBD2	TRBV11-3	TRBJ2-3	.	TGTGCCAGCAGCTTAGCGCTAGCGGGGGGCTCTGATACGCAGTATTTT	CASSLALAGGSDTQYF
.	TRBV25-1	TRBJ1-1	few	TGTGCCAGCAGTGCTGAGACAGCCTGCCACTTT	CASSAETACHF
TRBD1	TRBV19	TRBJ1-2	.	TGTGCCAGTAGGCAGGGGGCTGATGGCTACACCTTC	CASRQGADGYTF
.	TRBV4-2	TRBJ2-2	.	TGTGCCAGCAGCCACGCCACAGGGACCGGGGAGCTGTTTTTT	CASSHATGTGELFF
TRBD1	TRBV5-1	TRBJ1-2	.	TGCGCCAGCAGCTTGAGGGGGGACAGGTCCTTAGGCTACACCTTC	CASSLRGDRSLGYTF
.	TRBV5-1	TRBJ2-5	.	TGCGCCAGCAGCTTGAGTGGGGGCGCAGAGACCCAGTACTTC	CASSLSGGAETQYF
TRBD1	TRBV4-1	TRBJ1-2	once	TGCGCCAGCAGCCAATGGGACAGAGGAAACTATGGCTACACCTTC	CASSQWDRGNYGYTF
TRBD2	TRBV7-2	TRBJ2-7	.	TGTGCCAGCAGCTTAGTCGCTAGCGGGGGGAATTACGAGCAGTACTTC	CASSLVASGGNYEQYF
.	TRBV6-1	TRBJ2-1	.	TGTGCCAGCAGGGAAGAGGGAGGGGACAAAAACAATGAGCAGTTCTTC	CASREEGGDKNNEQFF
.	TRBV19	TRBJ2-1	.	TGTGCCACAAGTAGGACAGCGAACAATGAGCAGTTCTTC	CATSRTANNEQFF
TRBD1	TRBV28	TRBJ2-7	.	TGTGCCAGCAGTCGCCCCATATTACAGGGGTACGAGCAGTACTTC	CASSRPILQGYEQYF
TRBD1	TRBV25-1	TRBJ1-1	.	TGTGCCAGCAGTGCCCTGGGGACAGACAACTTGAACACTGAAGCTTTCTTT	CASSALGTDNLNTEAFF
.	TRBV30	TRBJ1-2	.	TGTGCCTGGAGTGTACTTCTGGGCAGCTATGGCTACACCTTC	CAWSVLLGSYGYTF
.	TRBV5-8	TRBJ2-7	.	TGTGCCAGCAGCTTCCCCTCGGGCGGGGCACAAGGCGAGCAGTACTTC	CASSFPSGGAQGEQYF
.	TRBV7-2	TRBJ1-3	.	TGTGCCAGCAGCTTAACAGCCGACTCTGGAAACACCATATATTTT	CASSLTADSGNTIYF
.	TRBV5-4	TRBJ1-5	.	TGTGCCAGCGTGGGGAGGGGACCGCGACCTTATAGCAATCAGCCCCAGCATTTT	CASVGRGPRPYSNQPQHF